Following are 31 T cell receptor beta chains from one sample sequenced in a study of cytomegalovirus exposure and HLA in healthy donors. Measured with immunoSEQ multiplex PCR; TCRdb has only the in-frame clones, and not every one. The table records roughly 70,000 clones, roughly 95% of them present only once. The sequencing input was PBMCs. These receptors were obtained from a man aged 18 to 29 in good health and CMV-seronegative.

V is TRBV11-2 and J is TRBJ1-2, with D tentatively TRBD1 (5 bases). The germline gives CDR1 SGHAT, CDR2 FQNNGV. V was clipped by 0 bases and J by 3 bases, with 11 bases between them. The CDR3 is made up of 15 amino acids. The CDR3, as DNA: TGTGCCAGCAGCTTAGACTCCCGGGGGTACTATGGCTACACCTTC. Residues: CASSLDSRGYYGYTF.

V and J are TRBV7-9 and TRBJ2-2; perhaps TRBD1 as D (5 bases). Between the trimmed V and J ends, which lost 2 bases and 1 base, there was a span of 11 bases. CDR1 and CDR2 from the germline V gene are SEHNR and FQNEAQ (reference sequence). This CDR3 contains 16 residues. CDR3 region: CASSLIRTGNTGELFF. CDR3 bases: TGTGCCAGCAGCTTAATTCGTACAGGGAACACCGGGGAGCTGTTTTTT.

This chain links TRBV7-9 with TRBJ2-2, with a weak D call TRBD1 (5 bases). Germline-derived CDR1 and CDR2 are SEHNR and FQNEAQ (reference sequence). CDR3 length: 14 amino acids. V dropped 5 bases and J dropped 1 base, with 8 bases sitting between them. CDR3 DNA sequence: TGTGCCAGCAGCCTCGACAGGAACACCGGGGAGCTGTTTTTT. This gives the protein CASSLDRNTGELFF.

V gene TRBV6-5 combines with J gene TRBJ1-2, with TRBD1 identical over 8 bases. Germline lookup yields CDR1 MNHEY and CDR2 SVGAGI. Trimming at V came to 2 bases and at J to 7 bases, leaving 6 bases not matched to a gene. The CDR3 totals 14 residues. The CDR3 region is CASSYGQGPAGYTF. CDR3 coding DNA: TGTGCCAGCAGTTACGGACAGGGTCCCGCTGGCTACACCTTC.

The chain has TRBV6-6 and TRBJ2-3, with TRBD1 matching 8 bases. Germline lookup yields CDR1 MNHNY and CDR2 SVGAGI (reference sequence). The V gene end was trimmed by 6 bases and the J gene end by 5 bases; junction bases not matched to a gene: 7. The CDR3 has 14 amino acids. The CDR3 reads CASSNDRGKDTQYF. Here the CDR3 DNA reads TGTGCCAGCAGCAACGACAGGGGTAAAGATACGCAGTATTTT.

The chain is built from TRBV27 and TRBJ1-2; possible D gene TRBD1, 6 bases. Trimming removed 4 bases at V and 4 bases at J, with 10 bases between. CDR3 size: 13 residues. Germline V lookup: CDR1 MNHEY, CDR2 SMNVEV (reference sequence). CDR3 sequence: CASSSYRAYGYTF. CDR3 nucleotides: TGTGCCAGCAGTTCTTACAGGGCCTATGGCTACACCTTC.

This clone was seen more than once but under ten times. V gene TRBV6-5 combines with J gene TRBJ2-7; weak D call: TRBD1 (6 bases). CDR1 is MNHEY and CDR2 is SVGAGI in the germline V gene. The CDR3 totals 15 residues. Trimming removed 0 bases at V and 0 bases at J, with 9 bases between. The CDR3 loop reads CASSYSGGSSYEQYF. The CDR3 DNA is TGTGCCAGCAGTTACTCAGGGGGAAGCTCCTACGAGCAGTACTTC.

CDR3 in DNA: TGTGCCAGCAGCCCGTTGCTCTCGGGACACTCAAATCAGCCCCAGCATTTT. The encoded protein is CASSPLLSGHSNQPQHF. J is TRBJ1-5 and V is TRBV5-8; D is possibly TRBD1 (6 bases). Trimming took off 4 bases at V and 4 bases at J, with 21 bases between the two ends. The CDR3 loop spans 17 amino acids. Germline V lookup: CDR1 SGHTS, CDR2 YDEGEE.

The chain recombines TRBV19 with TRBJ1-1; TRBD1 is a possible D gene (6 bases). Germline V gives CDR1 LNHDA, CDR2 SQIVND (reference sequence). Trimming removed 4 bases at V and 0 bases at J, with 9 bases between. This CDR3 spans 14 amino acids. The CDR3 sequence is CASSTWTVNTEAFF. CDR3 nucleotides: TGTGCCAGTAGTACATGGACAGTGAACACTGAAGCTTTCTTT. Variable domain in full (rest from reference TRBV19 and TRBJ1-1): DGGITQSPKYLFRKEGQNVTLSCEQNLNHDAMYWYRQDPGQGLRLIYYSQIVNDFQKGDIAEGYSVSREKKESFPLTVTSAQKNPTAFYLCASSTWTVNTEAFFGQGTRLTVV.

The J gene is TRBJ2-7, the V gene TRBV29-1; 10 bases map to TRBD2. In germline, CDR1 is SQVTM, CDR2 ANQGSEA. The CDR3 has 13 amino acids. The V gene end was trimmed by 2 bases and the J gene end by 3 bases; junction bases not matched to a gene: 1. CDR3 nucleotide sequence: TGCAGCGTTGAATTAGCGGGAGGCTACGAGCAGTACTTC. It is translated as CSVELAGGYEQYF.

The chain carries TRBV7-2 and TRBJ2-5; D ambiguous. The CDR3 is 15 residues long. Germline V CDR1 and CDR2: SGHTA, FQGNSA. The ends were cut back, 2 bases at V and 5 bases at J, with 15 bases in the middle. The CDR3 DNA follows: TGTGCCAGCAGCTTAAATCTCGAGCTTAAGGAGACCCAGTACTTC. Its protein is CASSLNLELKETQYF.

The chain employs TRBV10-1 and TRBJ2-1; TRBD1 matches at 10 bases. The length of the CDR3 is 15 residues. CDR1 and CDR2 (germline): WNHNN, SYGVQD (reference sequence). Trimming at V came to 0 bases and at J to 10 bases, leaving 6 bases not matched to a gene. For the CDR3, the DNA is TGCGCCAGCAGTGAGTCGGGACAGGGGAGAGGCGAGCAGTTCTTC. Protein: CASSESGQGRGEQFF.

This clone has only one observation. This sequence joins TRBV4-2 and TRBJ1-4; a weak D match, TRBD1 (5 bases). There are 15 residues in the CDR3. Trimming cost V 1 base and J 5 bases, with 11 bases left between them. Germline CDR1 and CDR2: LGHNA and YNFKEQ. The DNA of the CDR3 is TGTGCCAGCAGCCAAGCACAGGTACAGAATGAAAAACTGTTTTTT. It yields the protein CASSQAQVQNEKLFF.

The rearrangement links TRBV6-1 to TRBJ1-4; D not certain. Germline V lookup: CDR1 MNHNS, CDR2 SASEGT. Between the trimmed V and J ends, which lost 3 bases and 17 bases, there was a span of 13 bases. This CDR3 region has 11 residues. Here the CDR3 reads CASSDNRRTFF. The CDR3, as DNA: TGTGCCAGCAGTGATAACCGACGGACTTTTTTT.

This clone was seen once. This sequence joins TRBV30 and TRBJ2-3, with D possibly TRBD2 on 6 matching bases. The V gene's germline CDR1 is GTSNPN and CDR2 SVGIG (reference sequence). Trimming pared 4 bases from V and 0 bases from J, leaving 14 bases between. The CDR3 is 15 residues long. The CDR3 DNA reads TGTGCCTGGATGGGGGGTCGGGCGAGCACAGATACGCAGTATTTT. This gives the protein CAWMGGRASTDTQYF.

The DNA for the CDR3 is TGTGCCACCTTTACACCCGGCAGGGGCAATTCACCCCTCCACTTT. It translates to CATFTPGRGNSPLHF. The chain links TRBV28 to TRBJ1-6; TRBD1 might be the D (6 bases). The V end was cut by 10 bases, the J end by 7 bases, with 20 bases between. Germline lookup yields CDR1 MDHEN and CDR2 SYDVKM. The CDR3 spans 15 residues.

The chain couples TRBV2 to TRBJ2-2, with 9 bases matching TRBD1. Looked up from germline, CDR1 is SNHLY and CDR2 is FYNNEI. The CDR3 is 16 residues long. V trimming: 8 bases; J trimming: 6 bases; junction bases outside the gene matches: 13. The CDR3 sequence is CASARSGQGLPGELFF. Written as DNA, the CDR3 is TGTGCCAGCGCCCGTTCGGGACAGGGTCTACCCGGGGAGCTGTTTTTT. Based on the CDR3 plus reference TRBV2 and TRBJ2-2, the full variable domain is EPEVTQTPSHQVTQMGQEVILRCVPISNHLYFYWYRQILGQKVEFLVSFYNNEISEKSEIFDDQFSVERPDGSNFTLKIRSTKLEDSAMYFCASARSGQGLPGELFFGEGSRLTVL.

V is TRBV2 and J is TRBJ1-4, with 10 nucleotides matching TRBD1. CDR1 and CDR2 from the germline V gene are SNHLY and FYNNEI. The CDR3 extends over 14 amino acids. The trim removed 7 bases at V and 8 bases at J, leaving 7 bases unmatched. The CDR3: CASTPDRGQEKLFF. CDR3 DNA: TGTGCCAGCACCCCCGACAGGGGGCAGGAAAAACTGTTTTTT.

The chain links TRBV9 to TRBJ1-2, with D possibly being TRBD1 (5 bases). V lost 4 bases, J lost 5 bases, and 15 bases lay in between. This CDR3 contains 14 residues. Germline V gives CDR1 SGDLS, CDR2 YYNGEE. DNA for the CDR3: TGTGCCAGCAGCTCGGGAAGGGGAGGTTATGGCTACACCTTC. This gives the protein CASSSGRGGYGYTF.

CDR3 loop: CASSVRQAGDTQYF. The CDR3, as DNA: TGTGCCAGCAGCGTAAGACAGGCGGGTGATACGCAGTATTTT. The rearrangement joins TRBV9 to TRBJ2-3; D possibly corresponds to TRBD1 (6 bases). The germline V gene has CDR1 SGDLS and CDR2 YYNGEE. The CDR3 sequence is 14 residues long. Trimming shortened V by 1 base and J by 6 bases, and 12 bases separated the two germline ends. Full variable domain (rest looked up from reference TRBV9 and TRBJ2-3): DSGVTQTPKHLITATGQRVTLRCSPRSGDLSVYWYQQSLDQGLQFLIQYYNGEERAKGNILERFSAQQFPDLHSELNLSSLELGDSALYFCASSVRQAGDTQYFGPGTRLTVL.

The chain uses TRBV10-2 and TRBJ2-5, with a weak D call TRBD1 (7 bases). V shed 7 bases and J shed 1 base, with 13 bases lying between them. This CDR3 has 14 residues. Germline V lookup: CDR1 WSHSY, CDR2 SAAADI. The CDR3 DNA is TGCGCCAGCAAGGAGGGGGCCCTCCAAGAGACCCAGTACTTC. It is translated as CASKEGALQETQYF.

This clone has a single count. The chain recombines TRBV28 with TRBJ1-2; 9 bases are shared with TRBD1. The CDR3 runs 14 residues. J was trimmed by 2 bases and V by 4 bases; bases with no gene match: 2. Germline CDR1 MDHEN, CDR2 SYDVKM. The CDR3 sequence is CASSSGTGNYGYTF. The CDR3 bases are TGTGCCAGCAGTTCGGGGACAGGGAACTATGGCTACACCTTC.

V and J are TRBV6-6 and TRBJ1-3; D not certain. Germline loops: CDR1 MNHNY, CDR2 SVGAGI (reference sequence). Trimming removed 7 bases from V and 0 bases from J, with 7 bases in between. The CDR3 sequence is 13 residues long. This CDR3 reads CASKIGSGNTIYF. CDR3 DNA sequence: TGTGCCAGCAAGATCGGCTCTGGAAACACCATATATTTT.

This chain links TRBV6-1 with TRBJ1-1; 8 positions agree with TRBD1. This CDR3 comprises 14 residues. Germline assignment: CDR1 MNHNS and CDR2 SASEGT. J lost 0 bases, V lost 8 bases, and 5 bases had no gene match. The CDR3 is CASGAGGLNTEAFF. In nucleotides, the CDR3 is TGTGCCAGCGGCGCAGGGGGCTTGAACACTGAAGCTTTCTTT.

CDR3 nucleotides: TGTGCCAGCATCTACCGGGAGGGAGGCGCAGATACGCAGTATTTT. This gives the protein CASIYREGGADTQYF. The chain has TRBV6-1 and TRBJ2-3; the match to TRBD2 covers 8 bases. Trimming removed 7 bases from V and 4 bases from J; junction bases left unmatched: 10. The V gene's germline CDR1 is MNHNS and CDR2 SASEGT. This CDR3 has 15 residues.

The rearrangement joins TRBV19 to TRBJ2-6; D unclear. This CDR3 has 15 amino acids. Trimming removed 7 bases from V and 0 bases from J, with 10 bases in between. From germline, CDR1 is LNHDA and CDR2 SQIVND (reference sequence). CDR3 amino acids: CASTTLISGANVLTF. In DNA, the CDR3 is TGTGCCAGTACCACTCTGATCTCTGGGGCCAACGTCCTGACTTTC. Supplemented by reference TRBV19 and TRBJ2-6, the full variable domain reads DGGITQSPKYLFRKEGQNVTLSCEQNLNHDAMYWYRQDPGQGLRLIYYSQIVNDFQKGDIAEGYSVSREKKESFPLTVTSAQKNPTAFYLCASTTLISGANVLTFGAGSRLTVL.

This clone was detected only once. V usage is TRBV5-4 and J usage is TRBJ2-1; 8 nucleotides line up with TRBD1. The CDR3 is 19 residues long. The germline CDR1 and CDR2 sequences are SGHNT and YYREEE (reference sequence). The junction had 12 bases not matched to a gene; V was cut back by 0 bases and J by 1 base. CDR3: CASSLVLAGGDGSYNEQFF. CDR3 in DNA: TGTGCCAGCAGCTTGGTGCTGGCAGGGGGCGATGGGTCCTACAATGAGCAGTTCTTC.

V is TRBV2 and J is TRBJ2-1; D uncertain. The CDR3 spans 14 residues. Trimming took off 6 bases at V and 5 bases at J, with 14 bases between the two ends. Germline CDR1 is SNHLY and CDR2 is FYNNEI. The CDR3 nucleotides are TGTGCCAGCAGGGCCCTTATGTCTGACAATGAGCAGTTCTTC. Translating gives CASRALMSDNEQFF.

The CDR3 here is CARSFMVGVDTGELFF. CDR3 nucleotide sequence: TGTGCCAGAAGCTTTATGGTGGGAGTTGACACCGGGGAGCTGTTTTTT. The chain is built from TRBV7-5 and TRBJ2-2; the table's D call of TRBD2 was not tested on the DNA. TRBV7-5 is a pseudogene. The CDR3 runs to 16 residues.

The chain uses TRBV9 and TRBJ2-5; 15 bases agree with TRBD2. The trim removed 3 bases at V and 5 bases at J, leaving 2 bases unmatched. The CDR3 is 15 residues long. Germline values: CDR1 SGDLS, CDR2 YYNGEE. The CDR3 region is CASSGGLAGGETQYF. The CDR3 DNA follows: TGTGCCAGCAGCGGTGGACTAGCGGGAGGGGAGACCCAGTACTTC.

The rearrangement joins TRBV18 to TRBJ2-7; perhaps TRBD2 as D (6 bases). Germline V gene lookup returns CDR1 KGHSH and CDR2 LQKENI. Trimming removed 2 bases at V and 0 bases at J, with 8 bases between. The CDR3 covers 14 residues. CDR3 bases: TGTGCCAGCTCACCATACGGGAGCTCCTACGAGCAGTACTTC. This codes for CASSPYGSSYEQYF.